The 17 T cell receptor beta chains below were found in one sample sequenced in a study of shared clonotypes between healthy human individuals. Assay used: immunoSEQ multiplex PCR; TCRdb lists only in-frame clones, some missing. This table has around 1.1 million clones, 77% appearing once. The specimen sequenced was memory CD4+ T cells from PBMCs. Subset reported: CD45RA-negative fraction. These receptors came from a man between 18 and 29 years old in good health. Some clones in this sample may be carry-over from other donors' samples.

Comment on this clone: It is likely a read error: a sequence one base away is far more abundant. The chain is built from TRBV5-6 and TRBJ2-3; D ambiguous. The CDR3 consists of 13 residues. Germline CDR1 and CDR2: SGHDT and YYEEEE. The V end was cut by 0 bases, the J end by 1 base, with 3 bases between. The CDR3 reads CASSLVGTDTQYF. DNA of the CDR3: TGTGCCAGCAGCTTGGTGGGCACAGATACGCAGTATTTT.

Comments on this clone: Possible read error: a much larger clone is one base away. The sample carries other DNA sequences with the same CDR3. The V and J genes are TRBV6-5 and TRBJ2-3; 14 nucleotides align to TRBD2. With 6 bases clipped from V and 4 bases from J, the junction kept 3 bases outside the gene matches. Germline CDR1 and CDR2: MNHEY and SVGAGI. The CDR3 loop spans 15 amino acids. The CDR3 is CASRGLAGAADTQYF. The CDR3, as DNA: TGTGCCAGCAGGGGACTAGCGGGAGCCGCAGATACGCAGTATTTT.

J is TRBJ1-2 and V is TRBV19; TRBD1 aligns across 8 bases. Germline V gene lookup returns CDR1 LNHDA and CDR2 SQIVND (reference sequence). Germline trimming cut 0 bases from V and 3 bases from J; bases unmatched to any gene: 3. The CDR3 contains 15 residues. The CDR3 region has the DNA TGTGCCAGTAGTATAGAGAAGACAGGGGACTATGGCTACACCTTC. Translating it yields CASSIEKTGDYGYTF.

J is TRBJ2-3 and V is TRBV4-1; D is undetermined. The CDR3 sequence is 13 residues long. Germline V lookup: CDR1 MGHRA, CDR2 YSYEKL. Trimming cost V 0 bases and J 4 bases, with 5 bases left between them. In nucleotides, the CDR3 is TGCGCCAGCAGCCAAGAAACTGCAGATACGCAGTATTTT. It codes for CASSQETADTQYF.

The CDR3 loop is CASKSGVNYNEQFF. CDR3 bases: TGTGCCAGTAAATCTGGAGTGAACTACAATGAGCAGTTCTTC. The chain is built from TRBV19 and TRBJ2-1; D not resolved. The length of the CDR3 is 14 residues. Per germline, CDR1 LNHDA and CDR2 SQIVND (reference sequence). V lost 7 bases and J lost 3, with 13 bases in between.

This chain connects TRBV15 to TRBJ2-1; possibly TRBD2 for D (6 bases). The germline V gene encodes CDR1 LNHNV and CDR2 YYDKDF (reference sequence). V lost 3 bases and J 3 bases, leaving 18 bases between the germline ends. This CDR3 region has 17 residues. The CDR3: CATSSSNQRLVYNEQFF. The CDR3 DNA reads as TGTGCCACCAGCAGTTCCAACCAGAGACTAGTCTACAATGAGCAGTTCTTC.

This clone occurred many times. V and J are TRBV19 and TRBJ2-7; unclear D gene. CDR3 length: 13 residues. Trimming pared 9 bases from V and 4 bases from J, leaving 16 bases between. Looked up from germline, CDR1 is LNHDA and CDR2 is SQIVND (reference sequence). This CDR3 reads CASKKNPGYEQYF. The CDR3 DNA is TGTGCCAGCAAAAAAAACCCCGGTTACGAGCAGTACTTC.

The chain couples TRBV10-3 to TRBJ1-2; D remains unclear. Trimming removed 0 bases at V and 4 bases at J, with 9 bases between. Per the germline V gene, CDR1 is ENHRY and CDR2 is SYGVKD. This CDR3 contains 14 residues. CDR3 bases: TGTGCCATCAGTGAGTCGAGGGCAGGCTATGGCTACACCTTC. It is translated as CAISESRAGYGYTF.

The V gene is TRBV5-1, the J gene TRBJ1-1; 7 nucleotides agree with TRBD1. Germline lookup yields CDR1 SGHRS and CDR2 YFSETQ. The CDR3 has 14 residues. The V and J ends lost 4 bases and 3 bases, in that order; junction bases with no gene match: 6. CDR3: CASSVRQGYTEAFF. CDR3 DNA: TGCGCCAGCAGCGTGAGACAGGGCTACACTGAAGCTTTCTTT. The full variable domain, its missing parts supplied by reference TRBV5-1 and TRBJ1-1, is KAGVTQTPRYLIKTRGQQVTLSCSPISGHRSVSWYQQTPGQGLQFLFEYFSETQRNKGNFPGRFSGRQFSNSRSEMNVSTLELGDSALYLCASSVRQGYTEAFFGQGTRLTVV.

This clone turned up a few times. The J gene is TRBJ2-1, the V gene TRBV7-9; TRBD2 matches at 11 bases. Trimming removed 2 bases from V and 6 bases from J; junction bases left unmatched: 9. The V gene's germline CDR1 is SEHNR and CDR2 FQNEAQ (reference sequence). The CDR3 is 17 amino acids. CDR3 coding DNA: TGTGCCAGCAGCTTAAGGACCGGGACTAGCGGCATCAATGAGCAGTTCTTC. Protein: CASSLRTGTSGINEQFF.

This chain uses TRBV10-3 with TRBJ1-4, with a weak D call TRBD1 (5 bases). Germline CDR1 is ENHRY and CDR2 is SYGVKD. This CDR3 is built from 14 residues. V lost 5 bases to trimming and J lost 3 bases, with 10 bases between them. The CDR3 DNA reads as TGTGCCATCAGTCGGGACGTGGCTAATGAAAAACTGTTTTTT. Residues: CAISRDVANEKLFF.

Here the CDR3 reads CASSLEPQGVTEAFF. In DNA, the CDR3 is TGTGCCAGCAGCTTGGAACCCCAAGGAGTCACTGAAGCTTTCTTT. The chain links TRBV5-6 to TRBJ1-1; D remains unclear. This CDR3 has 15 amino acids. CDR1 is SGHDT, CDR2 YYEEEE, per germline. V lost 0 bases to trimming and J lost 4 bases, with 13 bases between them.

The chain links TRBV4-1 to TRBJ1-6; D is ambiguous. This CDR3 spans 16 amino acids. The V end was cut by 2 bases, the J end by 7 bases, with 15 bases between. Germline V gene lookup returns CDR1 MGHRA and CDR2 YSYEKL. The CDR3 nucleotides read TGCGCCAGCAGCCAAATCCCCCCACCCTTCAATTCACCCCTCCACTTT. It specifies CASSQIPPPFNSPLHF.

The rearrangement links TRBV23-1 to TRBJ1-4; D unresolved. TRBV23-1 is an ORF for which the function is uncertain. This CDR3 is built from 16 residues. Trimming pared 4 bases from V and 3 bases from J, leaving 15 bases between. The CDR3 spells CASSPHDRGPNEKLFF. CDR3 DNA sequence: TGCGCCAGCAGTCCCCATGACCGCGGCCCTAATGAAAAACTGTTTTTT.

This chain links TRBV5-1 with TRBJ2-5; 9 bases map to TRBD2. J lost 5 bases, V lost 4 bases, and 9 bases had no gene match. The CDR3 contains 15 residues. CDR1 and CDR2 from the germline V gene are SGHRS and YFSETQ. CDR3 sequence: CASSPHAGGGETQYF. In DNA, the CDR3 is TGCGCCAGCAGCCCGCACGCGGGAGGGGGGGAGACCCAGTACTTC.

The rearrangement uses TRBV10-3 and TRBJ1-4; the match to TRBD1 covers 8 bases. This CDR3 is built from 15 residues. V shed 3 bases and J 6 bases; nucleotides not matched to a gene: 6. The germline V gene encodes CDR1 ENHRY and CDR2 SYGVKD. CDR3 sequence: CAISDGAGGDEKLFF. The CDR3, as DNA: TGTGCCATCAGTGATGGGGCAGGGGGCGATGAAAAACTGTTTTTT.

The J gene is TRBJ2-3, the V gene TRBV5-4; D is perhaps TRBD1 (5 bases). CDR1 is SGHNT and CDR2 is YYREEE in the germline V gene (reference sequence). This CDR3 spans 15 amino acids. Trimming stripped 5 bases from V and 6 bases from J, with 19 bases between. The CDR3, as DNA: TGTGCCAGCAGACACAGGCGCCTGAGTGAGGATACGCAGTATTTT. This codes for CASRHRRLSEDTQYF.